A selection of T cell receptor beta chains follows, all from one sample in a study of T-cell reconstitution after alpha-beta-depleted transplantation in children. TCRdb called the PCR reads again in MiXCR, with one record for every CDR3 protein. The data hold 75,000 to 100,000 distinct CDR3 sequences, with 7.5% to 9.5% observed a single time. The sample here was PBMCs from the stem cell graft donor, taken from the stem cell graft. Receptors were obtained from a human donor who donated a stem cell graft to a child with congenital amegakaryocytic thrombocytopenia. Both conserved end residues are part of each CDR3. Fields, in order: clone size, D gene, J gene, V gene, CDR3 protein, CDR3 DNA. The D gene is left open where the match is weak. Only some rows state a clone size, as once, few, many or a class for expanded clones.

size: many; D: NA; J: TRBJ2-7; V: TRBV10-3; CDR3: CAISDEADEQYF; DNA: TGTGCCATCAGTGACGAGGCGGACGAGCAGTACTTC
size: many; D: TRBD2; J: TRBJ2-3; V: TRBV3-1; CDR3: CASLAGRGDTQYF; DNA: TGTGCCAGCTTAGCGGGGCGGGGAGATACGCAGTATTTT
size: NA; D: TRBD1; J: TRBJ1-4; V: TRBV4-3; CDR3: CASSQGQGREKLFF; DNA: TGCGCCAGCAGCCAGGGACAGGGCAGAGAAAAACTGTTTTTT
size: many; D: TRBD2; J: TRBJ2-1; V: TRBV11-3; CDR3: CASSFPYKGTSGNYNEQFF; DNA: TGTGCCAGCAGCTTCCCGTACAAGGGGACTAGCGGGAATTACAATGAGCAGTTCTTC
size: many; D: NA; J: TRBJ2-1; V: TRBV15; CDR3: CATSRGGVHGAYNEQFF; DNA: TGTGCCACCAGCAGAGGGGGGGTCCACGGGGCCTACAATGAGCAGTTCTTC
size: NA; D: TRBD1; J: TRBJ1-4; V: TRBV10-3; CDR3: CAISDRNRGDEKLFF; DNA: TGTGCCATCAGCGACAGGAACAGGGGGGATGAAAAACTGTTTTTT
size: many; D: NA; J: TRBJ1-2; V: TRBV19; CDR3: CASSTAGTPGYGYTF; DNA: TGTGCCAGTAGTACTGCCGGGACACCGGGCTATGGCTACACCTTC
size: NA; D: NA; J: TRBJ2-2; V: TRBV11-2; CDR3: CASSSIPTTGELFF; DNA: TGTGCCAGCAGCTCCATTCCGACCACCGGGGAGCTGTTTTTT
size: many; D: NA; J: TRBJ1-1; V: TRBV12-3/TRBV12-4; CDR3: CASSLMEVTEAFF; DNA: TGTGCCAGCAGTTTAATGGAGGTCACTGAAGCTTTCTTT
size: many; D: NA; J: TRBJ1-4; V: TRBV6-5; CDR3: CASSYGTGEKLFF; DNA: TGTGCCAGCAGTTACGGGACGGGGGAAAAACTGTTTTTT
size: once; D: NA; J: TRBJ1-5; V: TRBV5-1; CDR3: CASSRGSDQPQHF; DNA: TGCGCCAGCAGCCGGGGGAGCGATCAGCCCCAGCATTTT
size: many; D: NA; J: TRBJ1-3; V: TRBV12-3/TRBV12-4; CDR3: CASSLVGFGNTIYF; DNA: TGTGCCAGCAGTTTGGTGGGATTTGGAAACACCATATATTTT
size: many; D: NA; J: TRBJ2-5; V: TRBV14; CDR3: CASSHRTGLETQYF; DNA: TGTGCCAGCAGCCACCGTACAGGGTTGGAGACCCAGTACTTC
size: many; D: NA; J: TRBJ2-1; V: TRBV11-2; CDR3: CASSLVFAKVGRGYNEQFF; DNA: TGTGCCAGCAGCTTAGTCTTTGCAAAGGTTGGGCGGGGCTACAATGAGCAGTTCTTC
size: NA; D: NA; J: TRBJ1-1; V: TRBV3-1; CDR3: CATVVWGLTEAFF; DNA: TGTGCCACAGTAGTTTGGGGGCTCACTGAAGCTTTCTTT
size: NA; D: TRBD2; J: TRBJ2-1; V: TRBV7-9; CDR3: CASSFVFGLAGHNEQFF; DNA: TGTGCCAGCAGCTTCGTATTTGGACTAGCGGGTCACAATGAGCAGTTCTTC
size: many; D: NA; J: TRBJ2-3; V: TRBV20-1; CDR3: CSAAGSKATDTQYF; DNA: TGCAGTGCTGCCGGGTCGAAGGCCACAGATACGCAGTATTTT
size: many; D: TRBD2; J: TRBJ2-5; V: TRBV20-1; CDR3: CSASERGQETQYF; DNA: TGCAGTGCTAGTGAGCGGGGCCAAGAGACCCAGTACTTC
size: NA; D: NA; J: TRBJ2-1; V: TRBV5-4; CDR3: CASSQKRGSSYNEQFF; DNA: TGTGCCAGCAGTCAAAAACGGGGGAGCTCCTACAATGAGCAGTTCTTC
size: many; D: TRBD1; J: TRBJ2-3; V: TRBV20-1; CDR3: CSARPALGQPTDTQYF; DNA: TGCAGTGCTAGGCCCGCCCTGGGACAGCCGACAGATACGCAGTATTTT
size: many; D: TRBD1; J: TRBJ1-4; V: TRBV5-1; CDR3: CASSRDRAANEKLFF; DNA: TGCGCCAGCAGCCGAGACAGGGCGGCTAATGAAAAACTGTTTTTT
size: many; D: TRBD2; J: TRBJ2-3; V: TRBV7-2; CDR3: CASSSIPLHLGGETDTQYF; DNA: TGTGCCAGCAGCTCCATCCCCCTACACCTTGGGGGGGAGACAGATACGCAGTATTTT